The source of this TCR beta chain is a study of blood T cell repertoires in COVID-19. Study details: The samples span acute and convalescent COVID-19 from the United States, Italy and Spain. PBMCs, B-cell-depleted T cells, or T cells were the source of the cDNA or gDNA that made up the material.

Authors' analysis steps: It was from reference gene primer amplification that nucleated cell counts were estimated. Assay used: immunoSEQ multiplex PCR; TCRdb lists only in-frame clones, some missing. That table gives V, J and clone size, and the DNA gave D and trimming. The sample has 340,000 or so clones, 80% to 90% seen once. V was pared by 5 bases and J by 0 bases, with 12 bases between. The CDR3 loop spans 15 amino acids. CDR1 and CDR2 (germline): SGHTS, YDEGEE. Material for sequencing was peripheral blood. The V call is TRBV5-8, the J call TRBJ2-1; D is perhaps TRBD2 (5 bases). This receptor was obtained from a man in his thirties or forties with active or convalescent COVID-19. The CDR3 protein is CASSSDYSSYNEQFF. The CDR3 region has the DNA TGTGCCAGCAGTTCAGACTATTCCTCCTACAATGAGCAGTTCTTC.